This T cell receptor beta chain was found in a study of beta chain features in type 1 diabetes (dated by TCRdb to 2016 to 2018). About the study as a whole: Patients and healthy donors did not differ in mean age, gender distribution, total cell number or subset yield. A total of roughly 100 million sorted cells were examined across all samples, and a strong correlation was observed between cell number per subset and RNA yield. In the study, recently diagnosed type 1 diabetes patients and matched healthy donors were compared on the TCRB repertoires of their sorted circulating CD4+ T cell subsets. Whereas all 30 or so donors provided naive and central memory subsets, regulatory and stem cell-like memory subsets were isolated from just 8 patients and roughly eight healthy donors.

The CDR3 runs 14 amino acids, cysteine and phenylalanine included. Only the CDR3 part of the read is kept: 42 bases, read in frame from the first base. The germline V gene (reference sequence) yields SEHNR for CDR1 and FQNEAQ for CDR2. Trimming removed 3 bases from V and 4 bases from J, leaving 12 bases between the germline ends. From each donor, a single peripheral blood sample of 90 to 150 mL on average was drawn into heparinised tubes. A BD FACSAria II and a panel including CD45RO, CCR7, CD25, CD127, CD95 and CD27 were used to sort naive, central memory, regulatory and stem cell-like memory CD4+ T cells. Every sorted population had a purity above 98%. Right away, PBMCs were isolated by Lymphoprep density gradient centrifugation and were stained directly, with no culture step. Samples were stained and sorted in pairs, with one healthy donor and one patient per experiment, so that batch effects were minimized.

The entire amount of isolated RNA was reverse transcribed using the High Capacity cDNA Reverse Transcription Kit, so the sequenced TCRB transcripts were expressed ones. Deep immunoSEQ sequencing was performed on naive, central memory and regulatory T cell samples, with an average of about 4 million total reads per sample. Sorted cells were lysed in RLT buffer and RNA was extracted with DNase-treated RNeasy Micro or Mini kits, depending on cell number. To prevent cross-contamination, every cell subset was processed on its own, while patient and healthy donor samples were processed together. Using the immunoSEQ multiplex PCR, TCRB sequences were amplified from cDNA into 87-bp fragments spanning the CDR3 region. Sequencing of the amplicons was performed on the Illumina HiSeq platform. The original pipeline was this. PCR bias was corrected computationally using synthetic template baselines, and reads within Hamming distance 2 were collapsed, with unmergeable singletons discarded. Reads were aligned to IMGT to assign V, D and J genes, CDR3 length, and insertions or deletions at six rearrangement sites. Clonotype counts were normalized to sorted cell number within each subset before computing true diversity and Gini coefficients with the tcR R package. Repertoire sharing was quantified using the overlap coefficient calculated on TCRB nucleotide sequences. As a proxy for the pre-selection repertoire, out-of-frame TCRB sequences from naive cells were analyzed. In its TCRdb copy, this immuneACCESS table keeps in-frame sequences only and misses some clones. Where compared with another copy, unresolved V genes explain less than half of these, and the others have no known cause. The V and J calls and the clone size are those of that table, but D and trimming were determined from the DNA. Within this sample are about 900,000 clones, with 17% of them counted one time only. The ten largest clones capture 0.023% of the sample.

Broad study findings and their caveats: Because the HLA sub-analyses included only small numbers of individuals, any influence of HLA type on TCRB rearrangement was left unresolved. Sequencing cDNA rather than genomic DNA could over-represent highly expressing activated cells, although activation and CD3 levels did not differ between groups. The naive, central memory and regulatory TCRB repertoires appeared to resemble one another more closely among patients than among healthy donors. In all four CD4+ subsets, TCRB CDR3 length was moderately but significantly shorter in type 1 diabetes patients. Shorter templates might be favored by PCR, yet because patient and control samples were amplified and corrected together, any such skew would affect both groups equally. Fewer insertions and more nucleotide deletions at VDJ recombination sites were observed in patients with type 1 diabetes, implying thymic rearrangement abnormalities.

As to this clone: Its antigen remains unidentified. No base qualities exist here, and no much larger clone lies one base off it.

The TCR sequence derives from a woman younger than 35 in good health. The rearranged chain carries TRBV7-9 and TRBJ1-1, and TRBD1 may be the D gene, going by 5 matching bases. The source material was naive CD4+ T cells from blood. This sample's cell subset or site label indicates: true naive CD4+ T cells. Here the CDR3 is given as CASSFTGDGTEAFF. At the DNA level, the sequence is TGTGCCAGCAGCTTCACAGGTGATGGCACTGAAGCTTTCTTT.